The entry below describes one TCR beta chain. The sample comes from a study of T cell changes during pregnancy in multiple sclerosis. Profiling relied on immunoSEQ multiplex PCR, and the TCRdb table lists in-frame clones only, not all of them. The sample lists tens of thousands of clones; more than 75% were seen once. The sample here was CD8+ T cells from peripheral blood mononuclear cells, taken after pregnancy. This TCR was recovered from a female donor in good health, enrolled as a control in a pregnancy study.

The CDR3 spells CASSHRRPDRVNTEAFF. CDR3 coding DNA: TGCGCCAGCAGCCACCGACGCCCCGACAGGGTGAACACTGAAGCTTTCTTT. The rearrangement uses TRBV4-3 and TRBJ1-1, with 7 bases identical to TRBD1. This CDR3 is 17 amino acids long. From germline, CDR1 is LGHNA and CDR2 YSLEER. V lost 3 bases and J lost 0; bases outside the gene matches: 10.